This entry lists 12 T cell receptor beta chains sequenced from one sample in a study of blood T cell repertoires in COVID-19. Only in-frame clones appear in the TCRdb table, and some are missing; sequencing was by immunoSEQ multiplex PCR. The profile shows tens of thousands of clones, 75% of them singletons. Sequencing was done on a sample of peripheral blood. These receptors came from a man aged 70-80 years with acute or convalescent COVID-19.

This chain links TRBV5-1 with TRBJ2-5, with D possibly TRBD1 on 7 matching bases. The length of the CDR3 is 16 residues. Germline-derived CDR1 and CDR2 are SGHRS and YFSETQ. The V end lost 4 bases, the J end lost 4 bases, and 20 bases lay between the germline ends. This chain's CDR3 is CASSLGGQFEGETQYF. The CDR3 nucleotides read TGCGCCAGCAGCCTGGGGGGACAGTTCGAGGGAGAGACCCAGTACTTC.

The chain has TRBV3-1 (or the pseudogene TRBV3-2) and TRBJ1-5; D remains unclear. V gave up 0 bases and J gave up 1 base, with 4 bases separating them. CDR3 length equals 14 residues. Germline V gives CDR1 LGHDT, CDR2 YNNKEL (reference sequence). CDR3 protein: CASSQEGSNQPQHF. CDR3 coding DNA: TGTGCCAGCAGCCAAGAGGGCAGCAATCAGCCCCAGCATTTT.

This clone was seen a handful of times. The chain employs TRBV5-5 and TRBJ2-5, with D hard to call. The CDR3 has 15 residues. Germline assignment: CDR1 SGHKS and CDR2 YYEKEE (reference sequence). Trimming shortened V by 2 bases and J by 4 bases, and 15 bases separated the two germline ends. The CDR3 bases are TGTGCCAGCAGCTTACCCGACGGGTTCGGAGAGACCCAGTACTTC. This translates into CASSLPDGFGETQYF. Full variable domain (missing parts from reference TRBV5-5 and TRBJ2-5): DAGVTQSPTHLIKTRGQQVTLRCSPISGHKSVSWYQQVLGQGPQFIFQYYEKEERGRGNFPDRFSARQFPNYSSELNVNALLLGDSALYLCASSLPDGFGETQYFGPGTRLLVL.

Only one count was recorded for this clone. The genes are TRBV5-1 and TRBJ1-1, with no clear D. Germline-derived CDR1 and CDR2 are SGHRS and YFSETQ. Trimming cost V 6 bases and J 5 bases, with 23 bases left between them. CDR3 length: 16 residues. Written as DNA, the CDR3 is TGCGCCAGCAAGCCTGCGCCGGGAATGGCGATGACTGAAGCTTTCTTT. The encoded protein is CASKPAPGMAMTEAFF.

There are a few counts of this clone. The CDR3 protein is CATRTGREKLFF. In DNA form, the CDR3 reads TGTGCCACCAGGACAGGGCGTGAAAAACTGTTTTTT. The V gene is TRBV2, the J gene TRBJ1-4, with TRBD1 matching over 8 bases. This CDR3 has 12 residues. V lost 10 bases, J lost 7 bases, and 5 bases stayed unmatched. Germline CDR1 is SNHLY and CDR2 is FYNNEI.

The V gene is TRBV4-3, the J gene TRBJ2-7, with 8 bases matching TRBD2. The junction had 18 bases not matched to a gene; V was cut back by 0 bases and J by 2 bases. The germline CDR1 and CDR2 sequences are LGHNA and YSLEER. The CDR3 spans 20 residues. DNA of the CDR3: TGCGCCAGCAGCCAAGAAGCCCCTGGAGTCGGACTAGCCGATACCTACGAGCAGTACTTC. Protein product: CASSQEAPGVGLADTYEQYF.

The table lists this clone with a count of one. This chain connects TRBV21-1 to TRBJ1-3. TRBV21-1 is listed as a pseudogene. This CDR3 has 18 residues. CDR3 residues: CASSKGGETYLARNTIYF. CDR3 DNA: TGTGCCAGCAGCAAAGGGGGGGAAACCTACCTCGCGAGAAACACCATATATTTT.

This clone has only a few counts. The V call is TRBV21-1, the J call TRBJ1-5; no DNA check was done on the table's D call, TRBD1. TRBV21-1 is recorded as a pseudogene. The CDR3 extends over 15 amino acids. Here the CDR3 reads CASSTRQGSNQPQHF. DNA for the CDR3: TGTGCCAGCAGCACCAGACAGGGGAGCAATCAGCCCCAGCATTTT.

CDR3 residues: CASSMTTTQETQYF. CDR3 DNA sequence: TGTGCCAGTAGTATGACTACCACTCAAGAGACCCAGTACTTC. This chain uses TRBV19 with TRBJ2-5; D possibly corresponds to TRBD2 (5 bases). The CDR3 is 14 residues long. Germline loops: CDR1 LNHDA, CDR2 SQIVND (reference sequence). Trimming took 3 bases from V and 2 from J, leaving 10 bases between them.

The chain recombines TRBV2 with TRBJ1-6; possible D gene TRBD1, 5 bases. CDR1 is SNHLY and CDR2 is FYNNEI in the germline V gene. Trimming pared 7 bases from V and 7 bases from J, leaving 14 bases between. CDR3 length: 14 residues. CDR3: CASNAGQGNSPLHF. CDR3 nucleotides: TGTGCCAGCAACGCTGGGCAGGGAAATTCACCCCTCCACTTT.

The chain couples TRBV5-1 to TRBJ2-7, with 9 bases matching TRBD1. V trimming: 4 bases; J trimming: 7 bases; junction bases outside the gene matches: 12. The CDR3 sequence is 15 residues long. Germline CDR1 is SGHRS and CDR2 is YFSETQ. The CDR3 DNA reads TGCGCCAGCAGCCCGCTAAAGACAGGGGGGTTTGAGCAGTACTTC. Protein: CASSPLKTGGFEQYF.

CDR3 in DNA: TGCAGCGACGCCCCCCGAGCAGGGGATGGCTACACCTTC. This encodes CSDAPRAGDGYTF. J is TRBJ1-2 and V is TRBV29-1; D might be TRBD1 (6 bases). Trimming pared 7 bases from V and 6 bases from J, leaving 18 bases between. Germline CDR1 reads SQVTM; CDR2 reads ANQGSEA. This CDR3 is built from 13 residues.